Below, one T cell receptor beta chain is given with its context. The data derive from a study of control samples from healthy donors and cancer patients. Trimming cost V 2 bases and J 8 bases; bases outside gene matches: 9. Germline loops: CDR1 SGHRS, CDR2 YFSETQ. CDR3 size: 16 residues. TCRdb's copy holds only in-frame clones and misses some; the assay was immunoSEQ multiplex PCR. This repertoire shows about 120,000 clones, approximately 87% found once; its top ten account for 9.5% to 13%. This chain joins TRBV5-1 and TRBJ2-1, with 11 bases that match TRBD2. The sequence came from a man between 25 and 39 years old in good health. Sequencing was carried out using blood. As DNA, the CDR3 is TGCGCCAGCAGCTTACCCCTAGCGGGGGGCCGGGATGAGCAGTTCTTC. This codes for CASSLPLAGGRDEQFF. Looking up the rest from reference TRBV5-1 and TRBJ2-1 gives the full variable domain: KAGVTQTPRYLIKTRGQQVTLSCSPISGHRSVSWYQQTPGQGLQFLFEYFSETQRNKGNFPGRFSGRQFSNSRSEMNVSTLELGDSALYLCASSLPLAGGRDEQFFGPGTRLTVL.